The 10 T cell receptor beta chains given below trace back to one sample, sequenced in a study of radiotherapy plus CTLA-4 blockade in lung cancer. Measured with immunoSEQ multiplex PCR; TCRdb has only the in-frame clones, and not every one. The data hold 34,000 or so clones, with over 70% observed a single time. The starting material was peripheral blood, obtained from a patient treated with radiotherapy plus ipilimumab. The receptors originated from a human donor with non-small cell lung cancer that progressed on radiotherapy plus ipilimumab.

This clone was detected only a few times. The rearrangement links TRBV6-1 to TRBJ2-2, with 10 bases fitting TRBD1. Germline V gives CDR1 MNHNS, CDR2 SASEGT. V gave up 6 bases and J gave up 6 bases; unmatched junction bases: 7. The CDR3 sequence is 15 residues long. CDR3 loop: CASRGTGEESGELFF. CDR3 in DNA: TGTGCCAGCAGGGGGACAGGGGAAGAATCCGGGGAGCTGTTTTTT.

This clone has only one observation. J is TRBJ1-5 and V is TRBV19, with TRBD1 as a possible D gene (5 bases). Trimming removed 2 bases at V and 7 bases at J, with 24 bases between. There are 18 residues in the CDR3. Germline CDR1 LNHDA, CDR2 SQIVND (reference sequence). CDR3 residues: CASSIFYSSDGGSQPQHF. The DNA for the CDR3 is TGTGCCAGTAGTATATTTTACAGTTCCGACGGGGGATCACAGCCCCAGCATTTT.

The chain is built from TRBV7-9 and TRBJ2-7; D not resolved. This CDR3 has 15 residues. Trimming removed 5 bases at V and 5 bases at J, with 19 bases between. CDR1 is SEHNR, CDR2 FQNEAQ, per germline (reference sequence). DNA of the CDR3: TGTGCCAGCAGCCCTAGTCTCACGTCGGCCGACGAGCAGTACTTC. This encodes CASSPSLTSADEQYF.

The genes are TRBV7-2 and TRBJ1-1; no clear D. The CDR3 spans 14 residues. The germline V gene encodes CDR1 SGHTA and CDR2 FQGNSA. The V and J ends lost 2 bases and 1 base respectively, with 8 bases between them. Here the CDR3 reads CASSLRRTNTEAFF. In DNA form, the CDR3 reads TGTGCCAGCAGCTTACGGCGGACGAACACTGAAGCTTTCTTT.

The genes are TRBV28 and TRBJ2-5; 10 bases agree with TRBD1. Germline V gene lookup returns CDR1 MDHEN and CDR2 SYDVKM. With 6 bases clipped from V and 7 bases from J, the junction kept 5 bases outside the gene matches. The CDR3 runs 13 residues. The chain's CDR3 is CASSGGQGVTQYF. The CDR3 nucleotides read TGTGCCAGCAGCGGCGGACAGGGGGTGACCCAGTACTTC.

V gene TRBV19 combines with J gene TRBJ1-5; TRBD1 aligns across 8 bases. Per germline, CDR1 LNHDA and CDR2 SQIVND (reference sequence). J lost 4 bases, V lost 5 bases, and 4 bases had no gene match. The CDR3 consists of 14 residues. The CDR3 DNA reads as TGTGCCAGTAGTCGGGGACAGGTTAATCAGCCCCAGCATTTT. Translated: CASSRGQVNQPQHF.

V usage is TRBV28 and J usage is TRBJ2-5; maybe TRBD1 (5 bases). The CDR3 has 12 residues. Germline V gives CDR1 MDHEN, CDR2 SYDVKM. V lost 5 bases, J lost 4 bases, and 8 bases lay in between. CDR3: CASSGQGETQYF. The CDR3 nucleotides read TGTGCCAGCAGTGGCCAGGGAGAGACCCAGTACTTC.

This clone was seen just once. The chain recombines TRBV7-8 with TRBJ2-7, with a possible D match to TRBD1 (5 bases). Per the germline V gene, CDR1 is SGHVS and CDR2 is FQNEAQ. Trimming removed 2 bases at V and 0 bases at J, with 8 bases between. The CDR3 extends over 14 amino acids. CDR3 sequence reads: CASSLQGASYEQYF. The CDR3 region has the DNA TGTGCCAGCAGCTTACAGGGCGCCTCCTACGAGCAGTACTTC.

Here the CDR3 DNA reads TGTGCCAGCTCACCCCAGGGGGTCGGGGACACTGAAGCTTTCTTT. Amino acids: CASSPQGVGDTEAFF. The V call is TRBV18, the J call TRBJ1-1, with 7 bases fitting TRBD1. Germline lookup yields CDR1 KGHSH and CDR2 LQKENI. J lost 3 bases, V lost 3 bases, and 7 bases had no gene match. This CDR3 comprises 15 residues.

This clone was counted a single time. This sequence joins TRBV5-1 and TRBJ1-1; weak D call: TRBD1 (5 bases). The V gene's germline CDR1 is SGHRS and CDR2 YFSETQ. V was shortened by 4 bases and J by 0 bases, with 13 bases between the two germline ends. This CDR3 has 15 amino acids. The DNA of the CDR3 is TGCGCCAGCAGCCTGGTGGTGGGGGTGAACACTGAAGCTTTCTTT. Its protein product is CASSLVVGVNTEAFF.